The 24 T cell receptor beta chains below come from one sample, sequenced in a study of control samples from healthy donors and cancer patients. Data came from immunoSEQ multiplex PCR; TCRdb stores just in-frame clones and leaves some out. Of 390,000 or so clones in the sample, 75% to 95% were seen once. Sequenced: PBMCs. The receptors were gathered from a middle-aged man with head and neck cancer.

Note on this clone: The identical CDR3 is also encoded by other nucleotide sequences in the sample. CDR3 amino acids: CASSVGGSRADTQYF. For the CDR3, the DNA is TGTGCCAGCAGCGTAGGTGGGAGCAGGGCAGATACGCAGTATTTT. The genes are TRBV9 and TRBJ2-3; D tentatively reads TRBD1 or TRBD2 (5 bases each). The CDR3 spans 15 residues. Trimming removed 0 bases from V and 4 bases from J, with 12 bases in between. Germline-derived CDR1 and CDR2 are SGDLS and YYNGEE. The whole variable domain, filled in from reference TRBV9 and TRBJ2-3, reads DSGVTQTPKHLITATGQRVTLRCSPRSGDLSVYWYQQSLDQGLQFLIQYYNGEERAKGNILERFSAQQFPDLHSELNLSSLELGDSALYFCASSVGGSRADTQYFGPGTRLTVL.

The V gene is TRBV29-1, the J gene TRBJ2-7, with D maybe TRBD1 (5 bases). Germline V lookup: CDR1 SQVTM, CDR2 ANQGSEA. Trimming stripped 6 bases from V and 5 bases from J, with 17 bases between. This CDR3 region has 13 residues. The CDR3 loop is CSVRQGGNDEQYF. The CDR3 DNA is TGCAGCGTGCGGCAGGGTGGCAATGACGAGCAGTACTTC.

The rearrangement joins TRBV18 to TRBJ2-3; D may be TRBD2 (6 bases). The ends were cut back, 3 bases at V and 5 bases at J, with 15 bases in the middle. Germline values: CDR1 KGHSH, CDR2 LQKENI. The CDR3 is 15 amino acids. The CDR3, as DNA: TGTGCCAGCTCACCCTCTTGGGGGGTCCAAGATACGCAGTATTTT. Residues: CASSPSWGVQDTQYF.

The chain is built from TRBV7-9 and TRBJ2-5; 8 bases agree with TRBD2. Germline CDR1 reads SEHNR; CDR2 reads FQNEAQ (reference sequence). The CDR3 sequence is 15 residues long. V shed 1 base and J 5 bases; nucleotides not matched to a gene: 6. The CDR3 is CASSLVGTSRETQYF. DNA of the CDR3: TGTGCCAGCAGCTTAGTGGGGACTAGTAGGGAGACCCAGTACTTC. Full variable domain (outside the CDR3, taken from reference TRBV7-9 and TRBJ2-5): DTGVSQNPRHKITKRGQNVTFRCDPISEHNRLYWYRQTLGQGPEFLTYFQNEAQLEKSRLLSDRFSAERPKGSFSTLEIQRTEQGDSAMYLCASSLVGTSRETQYFGPGTRLLVL.

This clone appeared a single time. The chain is built from TRBV11-2 and TRBJ2-2; D remains unclear. The CDR3 contains 16 residues. Between the trimmed V and J ends, which lost 0 bases and 4 bases, there was a span of 12 bases. The germline V gene encodes CDR1 SGHAT and CDR2 FQNNGV. CDR3 sequence (DNA): TGTGCCAGCAGCTTAGAGGGTAGAAGGTTCACCGGGGAGCTGTTTTTT. Amino acid sequence: CASSLEGRRFTGELFF.

The rearrangement uses TRBV7-6 and TRBJ2-2; TRBD2 aligns across 8 bases. This CDR3 contains 16 residues. Germline V CDR1 and CDR2: SGHVS, FNYEAQ. The V gene end was trimmed by 1 base and the J gene end by 6 bases; junction bases not matched to a gene: 7. CDR3 nucleotides: TGTGCCAGCAGCTTAGTAACTAGCGGCCTGGCCGGGGAGCTGTTTTTT. As protein: CASSLVTSGLAGELFF.

CDR3 DNA sequence: TGTGCCACCAGTGACCGCTCTGGGGAAACTGGAAACACCATATATTTT. Its protein product is CATSDRSGETGNTIYF. The chain is built from TRBV24-1 and TRBJ1-3; D remains unclear. The V gene lost 4 bases and the J gene lost 2 bases, with 14 bases spanning the gap. Germline CDR1 is KGHDR and CDR2 is SFDVKD. The CDR3 consists of 16 residues.

The rearrangement joins TRBV5-6 to TRBJ1-6; 7 nucleotides agree with TRBD1. V shed 2 bases, J shed 9 bases, and the junction held 11 bases outside the gene matches. CDR3 length equals 16 residues. The V gene's germline CDR1 is SGHDT and CDR2 YYEEEE. CDR3 coding DNA: TGTGCCAGCAGCTTATCAGGGGGGTGGGATAGTTCACCCCTCCACTTT. As protein: CASSLSGGWDSSPLHF.

This chain connects TRBV11-2 to TRBJ1-1; D unresolved. Between the trimmed V and J ends, which lost 5 bases and 2 bases, there was a span of 9 bases. Germline lookup yields CDR1 SGHAT and CDR2 FQNNGV. CDR3 length: 13 amino acids. The CDR3 DNA follows: TGTGCCAGCAGCCAAAGAAGAAACACTGAAGCTTTCTTT. It is translated as CASSQRRNTEAFF.

CDR3 loop: CASTQYGFQETQYF. The DNA of the CDR3 is TGTGCCAGCACCCAATATGGGTTCCAAGAGACCCAGTACTTC. The chain employs TRBV6-6 and TRBJ2-5; D is unresolved. This CDR3 contains 14 residues. The V gene's germline CDR1 is MNHNY and CDR2 SVGAGI (reference sequence). V lost 7 bases to trimming and J lost 1 base, with 13 bases between them.

The V gene is TRBV29-1, the J gene TRBJ1-1; weak D call: TRBD1 (6 bases). CDR1 and CDR2 from the germline V gene are SQVTM and ANQGSEA. This CDR3 has 13 residues. Trimming pared 6 bases from V and 5 bases from J, leaving 16 bases between. CDR3 DNA sequence: TGCAGCGTCCACACGGACAGTTGGACTGAAGCTTTCTTT. Protein sequence: CSVHTDSWTEAFF.

The chain employs TRBV3-1 (or the pseudogene TRBV3-2) and TRBJ1-1; unclear D gene. Germline V gives CDR1 LGHDT, CDR2 YNNKEL (reference sequence). This CDR3 region has 14 residues. Trimming took 7 bases from V and 2 from J, leaving 14 bases between them. The chain's CDR3 is CASTLRGYNTEAFF. CDR3 nucleotides: TGTGCCAGCACCCTAAGAGGGTATAACACTGAAGCTTTCTTT.

This clone was picked up one time. The chain carries TRBV27 and TRBJ1-2; D not resolved. CDR3 length equals 13 residues. V was trimmed by 6 bases and J by 6 bases, leaving 14 bases between them. CDR1 is MNHEY, CDR2 SMNVEV, per germline (reference sequence). This CDR3 is CASRPAGIHGYTF. The CDR3 nucleotides read TGTGCCAGCAGGCCGGCGGGTATCCATGGCTACACCTTC.

This chain joins TRBV27 and TRBJ1-6, with unresolved D. Trimming pared 1 base from V and 0 bases from J, leaving 13 bases between. In germline, CDR1 is MNHEY, CDR2 SMNVEV (reference sequence). The CDR3 spans 18 residues. The CDR3 loop is CASSLFGPPSSYNSPLHF. For the CDR3, the DNA is TGTGCCAGCAGTTTATTTGGGCCCCCCAGCTCCTATAATTCACCCCTCCACTTT.

The genes are TRBV4-1 and TRBJ2-5; D may be TRBD1 (6 bases). The germline V gene encodes CDR1 MGHRA and CDR2 YSYEKL. V was shortened by 0 bases and J by 6 bases, with 11 bases between the two germline ends. The length of the CDR3 is 14 residues. Here the CDR3 reads CASSQDSQGKTQYF. In nucleotides, the CDR3 is TGCGCCAGCAGCCAAGATTCCCAGGGGAAGACCCAGTACTTC.

This clone has a handful of counts. The V and J genes are TRBV6-5 and TRBJ1-2, with 10 positions matching TRBD1. Germline CDR1 MNHEY, CDR2 SVGAGI. This CDR3 region has 15 residues. The trim removed 8 bases at V and 7 bases at J, leaving 13 bases unmatched. CDR3 sequence: CASYKGQGNYFGYTF. The CDR3 coding sequence is TGTGCCAGCTATAAGGGACAGGGGAATTACTTTGGCTACACCTTC.

The chain recombines TRBV28 with TRBJ1-6; D is undetermined. In germline, CDR1 is MDHEN, CDR2 SYDVKM. V dropped 5 bases and J dropped 1 base, with 9 bases sitting between them. CDR3 size: 15 residues. The chain's CDR3 is CASSLSLSYNSPLHF. DNA for the CDR3: TGTGCCAGCAGTCTCTCGTTGTCCTATAATTCACCCCTCCACTTT.

Worth noting for this clone: The germline gene is not matched at one end of the junction; a read error may be the cause. The gene calls are TRBV4-3 and TRBJ2-5; unclear D gene. CDR3 length: 12 residues. From germline, CDR1 is LGHNA and CDR2 YSLEER. The CDR3: CASSQGQGTQYF. The DNA of the CDR3 is TGCGCCAGCAGCCAAGGACAAGGGACCCAGTACTTC.

This chain uses TRBV6-2 or TRBV6-3 with TRBJ2-1, with 9 nucleotides matching TRBD2. CDR1 is MNHEY and CDR2 is SVGEGT in the germline V gene. CDR3 length: 18 amino acids. V was pared by 0 bases and J by 0 bases, with 6 bases of the junction left unmatched. Written as DNA, the CDR3 is TGTGCCAGCAGTTACTCGGGGCTAGCGGGGTTCTCCTACAATGAGCAGTTCTTC. Protein sequence: CASSYSGLAGFSYNEQFF.

The chain couples TRBV5-6 to TRBJ2-3, with TRBD2 matching over 8 bases. This CDR3 comprises 15 residues. Unmatched junction bases numbered 4, after V lost 4 bases and J lost 0 bases. Germline V gene sequence: CDR1 SGHDT, CDR2 YYEEEE. CDR3 DNA: TGTGCCAGCAGCCGCAGCGGGGGAAGCACAGATACGCAGTATTTT. Protein: CASSRSGGSTDTQYF.

The chain employs TRBV7-3 and TRBJ2-1; D not resolved. The germline CDR1 and CDR2 sequences are SGHTA and FQGTGA. The V end was cut by 5 bases, the J end by 1 base, with 18 bases between. The CDR3 totals 17 residues. This chain's CDR3 is CASSPLGDPRSYNEQFF. The DNA of the CDR3 is TGTGCCAGCAGCCCCCTTGGCGATCCCAGGTCCTACAATGAGCAGTTCTTC.

J is TRBJ1-1 and V is TRBV12-3 or TRBV12-4; D is ambiguous. The V end was cut by 6 bases, the J end by 1 base, with 6 bases between. The CDR3 is 12 amino acids. In DNA form, the CDR3 reads TGTGCCAGCAGCCGGGGGAACACTGAAGCTTTCTTT. Protein sequence: CASSRGNTEAFF.

The chain recombines TRBV27 with TRBJ2-7; D is perhaps TRBD2 (5 bases). V was shortened by 5 bases and J by 6 bases, with 14 bases between the two germline ends. CDR3 size: 13 residues. Germline lookup yields CDR1 MNHEY and CDR2 SMNVEV (reference sequence). CDR3 loop: CASSPPGSGEQYF. The CDR3 DNA reads as TGTGCCAGCAGTCCCCCGGGGTCCGGCGAGCAGTACTTC.

V usage is TRBV9 and J usage is TRBJ1-1, with unresolved D. Trimming shortened V by 4 bases and J by 1 base, and 8 bases separated the two germline ends. There are 13 residues in the CDR3. CDR1 and CDR2 (germline): SGDLS, YYNGEE. Written as DNA, the CDR3 is TGTGCCAGCAGCCCGCGGCGGAACACTGAAGCTTTCTTT. Amino acid sequence: CASSPRRNTEAFF. The whole variable domain, remainder taken from reference TRBV9 and TRBJ1-1, is DSGVTQTPKHLITATGQRVTLRCSPRSGDLSVYWYQQSLDQGLQFLIQYYNGEERAKGNILERFSAQQFPDLHSELNLSSLELGDSALYFCASSPRRNTEAFFGQGTRLTVV.